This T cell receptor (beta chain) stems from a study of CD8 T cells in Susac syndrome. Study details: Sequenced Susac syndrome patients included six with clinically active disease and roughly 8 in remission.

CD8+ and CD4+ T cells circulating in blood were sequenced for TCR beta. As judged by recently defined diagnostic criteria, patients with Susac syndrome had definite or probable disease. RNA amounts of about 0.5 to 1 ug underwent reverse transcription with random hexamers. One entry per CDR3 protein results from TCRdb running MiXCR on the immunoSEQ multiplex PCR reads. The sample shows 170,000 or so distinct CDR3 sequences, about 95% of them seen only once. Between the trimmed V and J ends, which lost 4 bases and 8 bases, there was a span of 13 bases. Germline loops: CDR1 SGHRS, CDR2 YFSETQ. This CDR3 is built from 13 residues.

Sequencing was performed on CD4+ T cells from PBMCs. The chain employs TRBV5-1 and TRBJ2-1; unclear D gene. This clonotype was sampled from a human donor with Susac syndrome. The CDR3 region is CASSPYDPDEQFF. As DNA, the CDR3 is TGCGCCAGCAGCCCTTACGACCCGGATGAGCAGTTCTTC. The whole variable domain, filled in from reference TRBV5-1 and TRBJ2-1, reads KAGVTQTPRYLIKTRGQQVTLSCSPISGHRSVSWYQQTPGQGLQFLFEYFSETQRNKGNFPGRFSGRQFSNSRSEMNVSTLELGDSALYLCASSPYDPDEQFFGPGTRLTVL.